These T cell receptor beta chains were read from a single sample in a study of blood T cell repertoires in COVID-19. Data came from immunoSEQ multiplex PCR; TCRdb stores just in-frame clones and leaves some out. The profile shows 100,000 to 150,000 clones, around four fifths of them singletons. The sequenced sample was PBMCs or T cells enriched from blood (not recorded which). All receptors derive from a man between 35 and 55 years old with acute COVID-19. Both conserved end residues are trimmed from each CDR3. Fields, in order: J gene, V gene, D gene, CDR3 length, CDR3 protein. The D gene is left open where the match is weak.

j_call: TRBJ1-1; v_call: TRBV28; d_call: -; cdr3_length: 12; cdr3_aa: ASSLDTDNTEAF
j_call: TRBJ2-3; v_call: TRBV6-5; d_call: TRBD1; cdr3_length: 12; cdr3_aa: ASSSLTGGDTQY
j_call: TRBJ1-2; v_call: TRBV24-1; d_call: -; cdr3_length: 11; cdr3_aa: ATSDNTDYGYT
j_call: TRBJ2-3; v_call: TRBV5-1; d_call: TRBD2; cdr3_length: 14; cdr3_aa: ASSLPSGGSTDTQY
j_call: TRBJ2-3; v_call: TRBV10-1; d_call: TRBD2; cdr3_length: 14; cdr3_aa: ASSDNLRAAGGMQY
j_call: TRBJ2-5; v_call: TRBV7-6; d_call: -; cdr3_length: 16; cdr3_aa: ASSLADTWTSARETQY
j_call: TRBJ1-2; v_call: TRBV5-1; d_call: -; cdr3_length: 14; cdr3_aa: ASSRGQGQGFNGYT
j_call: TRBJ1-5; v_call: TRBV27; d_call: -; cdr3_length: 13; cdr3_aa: ASSFGAGYGQPQH
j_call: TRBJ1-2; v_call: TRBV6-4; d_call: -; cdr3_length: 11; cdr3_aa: ASSEGRNYGYT
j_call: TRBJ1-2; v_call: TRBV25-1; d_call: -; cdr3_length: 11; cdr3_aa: ASSEYGQYGYT
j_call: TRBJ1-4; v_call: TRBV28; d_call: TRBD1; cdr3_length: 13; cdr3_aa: ASSQGAGTNEKLF
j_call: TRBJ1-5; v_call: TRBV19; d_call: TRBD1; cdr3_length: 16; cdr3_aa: ASKPGRGQGASNQPQH
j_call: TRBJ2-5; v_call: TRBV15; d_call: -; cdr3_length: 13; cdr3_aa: ATSRARVGGETQY
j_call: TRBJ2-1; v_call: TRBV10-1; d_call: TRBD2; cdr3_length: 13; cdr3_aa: ASSVDRAGGHEQF
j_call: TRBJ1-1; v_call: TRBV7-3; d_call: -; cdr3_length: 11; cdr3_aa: ASSRRQGTEAF
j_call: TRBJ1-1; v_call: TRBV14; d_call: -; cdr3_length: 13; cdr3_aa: ASSQRRHLPWEAF
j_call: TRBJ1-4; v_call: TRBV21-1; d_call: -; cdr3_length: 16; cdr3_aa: ASSIQGNACGWYEKLF
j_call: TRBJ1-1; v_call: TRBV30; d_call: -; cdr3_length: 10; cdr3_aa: AWNPEKAEAF
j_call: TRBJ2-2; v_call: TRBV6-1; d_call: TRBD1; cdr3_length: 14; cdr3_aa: ASSEDQGAPTGELF
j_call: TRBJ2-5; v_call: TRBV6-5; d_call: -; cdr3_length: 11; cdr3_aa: ASSYGTGQTQY
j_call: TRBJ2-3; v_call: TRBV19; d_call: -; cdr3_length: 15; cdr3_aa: ASSNGPKTPSTDTQY
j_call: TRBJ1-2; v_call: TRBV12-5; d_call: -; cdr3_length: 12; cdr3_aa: ASGRSGAVYGYT
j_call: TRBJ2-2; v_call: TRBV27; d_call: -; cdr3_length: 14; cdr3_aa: ASSPTGMINTGELF
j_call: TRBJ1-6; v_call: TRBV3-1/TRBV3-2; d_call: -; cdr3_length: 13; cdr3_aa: ASSQGRHPNSPLH
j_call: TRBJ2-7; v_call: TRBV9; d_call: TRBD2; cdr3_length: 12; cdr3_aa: ASSLSSGAYEQY
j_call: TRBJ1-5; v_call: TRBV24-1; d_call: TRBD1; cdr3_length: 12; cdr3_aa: ATSADRVDQPQH
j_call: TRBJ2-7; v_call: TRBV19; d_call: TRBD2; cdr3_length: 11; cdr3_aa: ASGLAGTYEQY
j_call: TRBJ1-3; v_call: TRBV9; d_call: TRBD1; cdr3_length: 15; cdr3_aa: ASSVEDRPISGNTIY
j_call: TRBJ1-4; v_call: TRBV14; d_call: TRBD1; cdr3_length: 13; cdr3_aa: ASSQAGTGVEKLF
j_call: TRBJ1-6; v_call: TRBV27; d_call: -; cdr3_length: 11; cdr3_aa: ASSYRVNSPLH
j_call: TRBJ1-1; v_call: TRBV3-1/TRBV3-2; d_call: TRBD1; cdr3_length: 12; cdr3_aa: ASSQGTGDTEAF
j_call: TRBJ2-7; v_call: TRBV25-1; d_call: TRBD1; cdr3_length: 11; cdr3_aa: ASSQAGGYEQY
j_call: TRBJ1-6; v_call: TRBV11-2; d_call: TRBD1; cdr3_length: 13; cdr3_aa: ASSLAGQANSPLH
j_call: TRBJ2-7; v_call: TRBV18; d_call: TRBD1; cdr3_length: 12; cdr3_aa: ASSPPGTGGEQY
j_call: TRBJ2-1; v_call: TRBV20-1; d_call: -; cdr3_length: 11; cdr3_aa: SASDLSRNEQF